Below are 2 T cell receptor beta chains sequenced from a single sample in a study of patients and donors after allogeneic stem cell transplantation. TCRdb passed the RT-PCR reads through MiXCR, listing each CDR3 protein once. The sample lists 17,000 or so distinct CDR3 sequences, under 30% seen once, with about 35% in the top ten. Sample: blood, either unsorted or a sorted T cell fraction (not recorded which). Source of these receptors: a human donor who was either an allogeneic HSCT recipient or a stem cell or donor lymphocyte infusion donor (not recorded which). It is not recorded whose cells these are; they may come from a transplant donor.

This clonotype occurred a few times. The chain combines TRBV7-9 with TRBJ1-4, with TRBD1 matching over 7 bases. The V and J ends lost 5 bases and 5 bases, in that order; junction bases with no gene match: 8. The CDR3 loop spans 15 amino acids. The germline CDR1 and CDR2 sequences are SEHNR and FQNEAQ (reference sequence). In DNA, the CDR3 is TGTGCCAGCAGCCGTCGACAGGGTAGGAATGAAAAACTGTTTTTT. Translating it yields CASSRRQGRNEKLFF.

The gene calls are TRBV7-9 and TRBJ1-3; D unresolved. Germline-derived CDR1 and CDR2 are SEHNR and FQNEAQ (reference sequence). Trimming stripped 1 base from V and 4 bases from J, with 11 bases between. The CDR3 totals 15 residues. The CDR3 bases are TGTGCCAGCAGCTTAGGACACTTATGGGGAAACACCATATATTTT. Protein sequence: CASSLGHLWGNTIYF.